This T cell receptor beta chain is from a study of neurological immune-mediated disorders. This CDR3 contains 14 residues. Germline assignment: CDR1 SGHRS and CDR2 YFSETQ. The trim removed 1 base at V and 3 bases at J, leaving 3 bases unmatched. This clonotype was recorded many times. In each sequencing run, over 160 million TCR-beta sequences were generated from 15-18 subjects. Each CDR3 protein is one row after TCRdb ran MiXCR on the 5' RACE reads. Here the sample spans tens of thousands of distinct CDR3 sequences, less than 2% being singletons. This receptor was taken from a middle-aged woman with multiple sclerosis. Material: PBMCs. The J gene is TRBJ2-5, the V gene TRBV5-1; the match to TRBD1 covers 7 bases. The CDR3 region is CASSLIGTEETQYF. CDR3 DNA sequence: TGCGCCAGCAGCTTGATCGGGACAGAAGAGACCCAGTACTTC.